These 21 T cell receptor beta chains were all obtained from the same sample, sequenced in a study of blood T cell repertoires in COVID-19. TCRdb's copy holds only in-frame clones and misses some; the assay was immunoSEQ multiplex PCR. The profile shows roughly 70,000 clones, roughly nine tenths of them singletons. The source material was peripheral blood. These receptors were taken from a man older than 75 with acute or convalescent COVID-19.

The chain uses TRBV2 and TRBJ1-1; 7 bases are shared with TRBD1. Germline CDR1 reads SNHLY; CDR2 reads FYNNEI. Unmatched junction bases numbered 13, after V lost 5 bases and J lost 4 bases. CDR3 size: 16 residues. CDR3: CASSMNPTGTGTEAFF. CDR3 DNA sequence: TGTGCCAGCAGTATGAACCCGACAGGGACGGGCACTGAAGCTTTCTTT.

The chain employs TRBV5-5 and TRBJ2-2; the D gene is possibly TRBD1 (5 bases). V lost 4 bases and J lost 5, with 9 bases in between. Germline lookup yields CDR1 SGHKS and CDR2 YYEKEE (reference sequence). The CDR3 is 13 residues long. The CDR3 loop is CASSLGPTGELFF. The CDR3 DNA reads TGTGCCAGCAGCCTGGGGCCTACCGGGGAGCTGTTTTTT.

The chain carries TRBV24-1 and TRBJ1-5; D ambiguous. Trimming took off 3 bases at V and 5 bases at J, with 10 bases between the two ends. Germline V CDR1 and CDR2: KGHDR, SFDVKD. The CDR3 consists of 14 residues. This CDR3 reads CATSDPGPHQPQHF. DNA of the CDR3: TGTGCCACCAGTGATCCAGGCCCACATCAGCCCCAGCATTTT.

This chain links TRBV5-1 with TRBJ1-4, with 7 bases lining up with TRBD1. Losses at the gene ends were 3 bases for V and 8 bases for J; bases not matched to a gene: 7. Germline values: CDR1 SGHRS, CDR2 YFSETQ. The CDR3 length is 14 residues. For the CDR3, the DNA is TGCGCCAGCAGCTCCGGGACAGCGTGGGAAAAACTGTTTTTT. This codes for CASSSGTAWEKLFF. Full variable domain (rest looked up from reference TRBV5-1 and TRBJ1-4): KAGVTQTPRYLIKTRGQQVTLSCSPISGHRSVSWYQQTPGQGLQFLFEYFSETQRNKGNFPGRFSGRQFSNSRSEMNVSTLELGDSALYLCASSSGTAWEKLFFGSGTQLSVL.

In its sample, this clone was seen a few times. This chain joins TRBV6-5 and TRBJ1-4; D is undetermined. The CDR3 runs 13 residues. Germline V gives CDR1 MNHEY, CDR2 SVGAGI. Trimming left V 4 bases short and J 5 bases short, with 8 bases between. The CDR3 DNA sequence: TGTGCCAGCAGTTCGTGGGCGAATGAAAAACTGTTTTTT. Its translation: CASSSWANEKLFF.

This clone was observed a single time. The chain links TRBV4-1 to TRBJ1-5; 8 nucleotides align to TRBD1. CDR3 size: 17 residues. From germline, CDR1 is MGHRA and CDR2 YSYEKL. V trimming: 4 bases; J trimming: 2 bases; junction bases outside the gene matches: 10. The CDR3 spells CASSPGLDRGGNQPQHF. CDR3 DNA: TGCGCCAGCAGCCCGGGGCTCGACAGGGGAGGCAATCAGCCCCAGCATTTT.

CDR3 nucleotide sequence: TGTGCCAGCAGCTTCGCTGGTCCGGCGGTCGGGGAGCTGTTTTTT. Protein: CASSFAGPAVGELFF. The V and J genes are TRBV7-2 and TRBJ2-2; D not certain. Trimming left V 3 bases short and J 7 bases short, with 15 bases between. The CDR3 has 15 amino acids. From germline, CDR1 is SGHTA and CDR2 FQGNSA.

The CDR3 sequence: CASSRRGQMNTEAFF. The CDR3 DNA reads as TGTGCCAGCAGTAGAAGAGGTCAGATGAACACTGAAGCTTTCTTT. The chain couples TRBV2 to TRBJ1-1, with unresolved D. The ends were cut back, 5 bases at V and 0 bases at J, with 13 bases in the middle. CDR3 size: 15 residues. Germline CDR1 is SNHLY and CDR2 is FYNNEI.

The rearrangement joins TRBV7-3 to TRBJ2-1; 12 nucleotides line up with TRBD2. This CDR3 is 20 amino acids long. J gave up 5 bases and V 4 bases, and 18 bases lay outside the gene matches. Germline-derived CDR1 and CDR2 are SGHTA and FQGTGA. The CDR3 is CASSSLAGGPLGWENNEQFF. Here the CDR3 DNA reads TGTGCCAGCAGCTCCCTAGCGGGAGGGCCTTTGGGGTGGGAGAACAATGAGCAGTTCTTC.

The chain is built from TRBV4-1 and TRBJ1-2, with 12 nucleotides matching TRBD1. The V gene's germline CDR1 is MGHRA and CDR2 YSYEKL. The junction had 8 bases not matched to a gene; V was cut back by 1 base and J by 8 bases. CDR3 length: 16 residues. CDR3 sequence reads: CASSQAGTGGVKGYTF. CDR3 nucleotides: TGCGCCAGCAGCCAAGCCGGGACAGGGGGCGTAAAAGGCTACACCTTC.

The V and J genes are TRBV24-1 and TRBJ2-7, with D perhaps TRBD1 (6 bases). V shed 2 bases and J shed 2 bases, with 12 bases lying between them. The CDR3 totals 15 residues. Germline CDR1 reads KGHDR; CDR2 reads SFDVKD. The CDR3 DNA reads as TGTGCCACCAGTGATTCACAGGGAAATCCCTACGAGCAGTACTTC. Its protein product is CATSDSQGNPYEQYF.

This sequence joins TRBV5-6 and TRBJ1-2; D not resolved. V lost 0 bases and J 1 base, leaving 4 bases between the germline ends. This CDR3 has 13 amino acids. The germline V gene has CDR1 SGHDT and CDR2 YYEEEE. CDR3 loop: CASSLAGNYGYTF. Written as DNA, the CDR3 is TGTGCCAGCAGCTTGGCGGGTAACTATGGCTACACCTTC.

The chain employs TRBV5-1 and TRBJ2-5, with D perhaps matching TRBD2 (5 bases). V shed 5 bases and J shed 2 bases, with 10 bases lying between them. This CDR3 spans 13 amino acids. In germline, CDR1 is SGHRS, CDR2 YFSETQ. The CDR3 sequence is CASREGSQETQYF. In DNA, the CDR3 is TGCGCCAGCAGAGAGGGATCACAAGAGACCCAGTACTTC. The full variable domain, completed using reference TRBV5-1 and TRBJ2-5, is KAGVTQTPRYLIKTRGQQVTLSCSPISGHRSVSWYQQTPGQGLQFLFEYFSETQRNKGNFPGRFSGRQFSNSRSEMNVSTLELGDSALYLCASREGSQETQYFGPGTRLLVL.

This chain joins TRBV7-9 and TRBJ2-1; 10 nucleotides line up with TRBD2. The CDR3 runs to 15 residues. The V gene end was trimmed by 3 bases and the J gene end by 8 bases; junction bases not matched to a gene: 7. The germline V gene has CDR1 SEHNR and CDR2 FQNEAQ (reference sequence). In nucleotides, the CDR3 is TGTGCCAGCAGCTTCCCGGGACTAGCGTGGTATGAGCAGTTCTTC. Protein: CASSFPGLAWYEQFF.

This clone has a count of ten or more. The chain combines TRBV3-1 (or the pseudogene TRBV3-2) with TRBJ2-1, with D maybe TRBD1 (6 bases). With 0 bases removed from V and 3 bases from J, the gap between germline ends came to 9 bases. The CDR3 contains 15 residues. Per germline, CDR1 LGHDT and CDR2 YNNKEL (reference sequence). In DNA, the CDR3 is TGTGCCAGCAGCCAAGAGGGGGCCAACTACAATGAGCAGTTCTTC. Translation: CASSQEGANYNEQFF.

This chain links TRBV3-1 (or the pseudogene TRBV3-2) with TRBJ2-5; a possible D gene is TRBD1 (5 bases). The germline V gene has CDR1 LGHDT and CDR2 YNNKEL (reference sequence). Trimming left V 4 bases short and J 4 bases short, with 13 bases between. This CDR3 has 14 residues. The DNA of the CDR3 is TGTGCCAGCAGCCTGACAGAATCTCGAGAGACCCAGTACTTC. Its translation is CASSLTESRETQYF.

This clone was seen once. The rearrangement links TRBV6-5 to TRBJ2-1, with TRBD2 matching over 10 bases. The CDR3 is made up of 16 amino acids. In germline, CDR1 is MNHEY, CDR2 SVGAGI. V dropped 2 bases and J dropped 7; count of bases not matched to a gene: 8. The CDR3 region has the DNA TGTGCCAGCAGTTACGCCAGCGGGGGGGCAAGGAATGAGCAGTTCTTC. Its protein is CASSYASGGARNEQFF.

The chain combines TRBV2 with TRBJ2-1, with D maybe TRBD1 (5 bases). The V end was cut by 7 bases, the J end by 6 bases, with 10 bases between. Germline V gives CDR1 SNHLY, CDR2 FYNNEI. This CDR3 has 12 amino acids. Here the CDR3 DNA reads TGTGCCAGCATGGGCCAGGGCAATGAGCAGTTCTTC. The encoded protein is CASMGQGNEQFF.

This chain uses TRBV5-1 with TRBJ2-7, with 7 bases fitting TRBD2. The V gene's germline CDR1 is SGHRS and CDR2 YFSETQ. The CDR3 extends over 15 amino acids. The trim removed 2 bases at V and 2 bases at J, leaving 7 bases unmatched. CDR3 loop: CASSLGLAATYEQYF. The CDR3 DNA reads TGCGCCAGCAGCTTAGGGCTAGCGGCTACCTACGAGCAGTACTTC.

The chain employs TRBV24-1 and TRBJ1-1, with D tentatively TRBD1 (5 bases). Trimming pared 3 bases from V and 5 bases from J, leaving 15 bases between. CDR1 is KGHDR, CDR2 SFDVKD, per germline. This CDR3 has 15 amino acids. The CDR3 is CATSDGPGDYTEAFF. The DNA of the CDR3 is TGTGCCACCAGTGATGGCCCGGGGGACTATACTGAAGCTTTCTTT.

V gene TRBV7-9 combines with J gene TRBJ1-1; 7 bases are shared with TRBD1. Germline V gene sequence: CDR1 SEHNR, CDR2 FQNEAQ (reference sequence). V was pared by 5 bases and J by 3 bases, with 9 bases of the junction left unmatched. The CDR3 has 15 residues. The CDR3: CASSPKTGSDTEAFF. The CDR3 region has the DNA TGTGCCAGCAGCCCAAAGACAGGGTCGGACACTGAAGCTTTCTTT.